These 14 T cell receptor beta chains originate from one sample sequenced in a study of T cells after yellow fever vaccination. TCRdb ran MiXCR on the 5' RACE reads and lists one entry per CDR3 protein. The table shows about 42,000 distinct CDR3 sequences, with over 5.5% occurring only once. The material sequenced was PBMCs, either bulk or a sorted T-cell subset (CD4+, CD8+, memory, or dextramer-sorted; not recorded which), taken 45 days after the yellow fever booster vaccination. These receptor sequences come from a man between 25 and 39 years old who received the YFV17D yellow fever vaccine.

This clonotype was counted between two and nine times. This chain links TRBV6-2 or TRBV6-3 with TRBJ1-1; D is unresolved. Between the trimmed V and J ends, which lost 7 bases and 1 base, there was a span of 10 bases. There are 13 residues in the CDR3. Germline assignment: CDR1 MNHEY and CDR2 SVGEGT. CDR3 sequence: CASTRTGNTEAFF. CDR3 in DNA: TGTGCCAGCACCAGGACGGGGAACACTGAAGCTTTCTTT.

This clonotype was seen more than once but under ten times. The chain carries TRBV29-1 and TRBJ2-7; D is perhaps TRBD2 (5 bases). The CDR3 runs to 13 residues. CDR1 is SQVTM, CDR2 ANQGSEA, per germline. The V and J ends lost 4 bases and 7 bases respectively, with 17 bases between them. The CDR3 nucleotides are TGCAGCGTTGGGGAGCCTCCCCCGGGAGAGCAGTACTTC. It translates to CSVGEPPPGEQYF.

The sample holds a few counts of this clonotype. The rearrangement uses TRBV7-9 and TRBJ1-5, with 7 bases identical to TRBD1. Germline lookup yields CDR1 SEHNR and CDR2 FQNEAQ (reference sequence). This CDR3 spans 13 amino acids. The junction had 1 base not matched to a gene; V was cut back by 3 bases and J by 5 bases. The CDR3 DNA reads TGTGCCAGCAGCTTCGACAGGGATCAGCCCCAGCATTTT. Its translation: CASSFDRDQPQHF.

The CDR3 reads CASSQGPTGNTYEQYF. CDR3 in DNA: TGTGCCAGCAGCCAAGGCCCGACAGGGAATACCTACGAGCAGTACTTC. This rearrangement joins TRBV7-9 to TRBJ2-7; the match to TRBD1 covers 7 bases. After removal of 5 bases from V and 2 bases from J, the junction contained 12 bases not matched to a gene. The CDR3 length is 16 residues. Germline V CDR1 and CDR2: SEHNR, FQNEAQ (reference sequence).

This clonotype was seen only a few times. A much larger clone lies one base from this, so it may be a read error. J is TRBJ2-1 and V is TRBV7-6; D possibly corresponds to TRBD2 (5 bases). The CDR3 totals 13 residues. Germline V gene lookup returns CDR1 SGHVS and CDR2 FNYEAQ. Deletions cut 1 base from V and 7 bases from J, with 8 bases between. The CDR3 nucleotides are TGTGCCAGCAGCTTAGTTCGGGGAAATGAGCAGTTCTTC. Translation: CASSLVRGNEQFF.

This clonotype was observed at least ten times. The chain uses TRBV29-1 and TRBJ1-4; 8 nucleotides line up with TRBD1. This CDR3 contains 15 residues. The germline CDR1 and CDR2 sequences are SQVTM and ANQGSEA. V was clipped by 2 bases and J by 6 bases; unmatched bases: 8. The CDR3 DNA follows: TGCAGCGTTGAAAGAGGAGACAGGGGTTATGAAAAACTGTTTTTT. Translated, it gives CSVERGDRGYEKLFF.

Comments on this clonotype: This may come from a read error, since a much larger clone is one base off. The CDR3 DNA sequence: TGCAGTGTTACCCTAGCGGGAGGGCCAGGGGAGCAGTTCTTC. Amino acid sequence: CSVTLAGGPGEQFF. This chain joins TRBV20-1 and TRBJ2-1, with TRBD2 matching over 12 bases. J was trimmed by 10 bases and V by 7 bases; bases with no gene match: 11. CDR1 is DFQATT and CDR2 is SNEGSKA in the germline V gene (reference sequence). This CDR3 is built from 14 residues.

This clonotype was observed at least ten times. The V gene is TRBV7-2, the J gene TRBJ2-1; 13 nucleotides align to TRBD2. CDR1 and CDR2 (germline): SGHTA, FQGNSA. V lost 0 bases and J lost 1; bases outside the gene matches: 6. The CDR3 spans 19 residues. CDR3 coding DNA: TGTGCCAGCAGCTTAGCAGGACTAGCGGGAGTCAGATCCTACAATGAGCAGTTCTTC. This sequence encodes CASSLAGLAGVRSYNEQFF.

This clonotype has a count of ten or more. V usage is TRBV7-2 and J usage is TRBJ2-7; TRBD2 is a possible D gene (6 bases). CDR1 is SGHTA and CDR2 is FQGNSA in the germline V gene. V lost 4 bases, J lost 4 bases, and 17 bases lay in between. This CDR3 is 15 amino acids long. The CDR3 loop is CASSWDPTGRYEQYF. DNA for the CDR3: TGTGCCAGCAGCTGGGATCCGACGGGGAGGTACGAGCAGTACTTC.

This clonotype was seen repeatedly, ten times or more. V is TRBV6-5 and J is TRBJ2-1; D is unclear. There are 12 residues in the CDR3. The V end was cut by 5 bases, the J end by 10 bases, with 12 bases between. The germline gives CDR1 MNHEY, CDR2 SVGAGI. The CDR3 sequence: CASSPPLGEQFF. DNA for the CDR3: TGTGCCAGCAGTCCCCCCCTAGGGGAGCAGTTCTTC.

Ten or more counts support this clonotype. The chain has TRBV12-3 or TRBV12-4 and TRBJ2-3, with 11 bases that match TRBD1. J lost 4 bases, V lost 4 bases, and 7 bases had no gene match. The CDR3 consists of 16 residues. The CDR3 region has the DNA TGTGCCAGCAGTTGGGGCCGGACAGGGGGCGCAGATACGCAGTATTTT. It encodes CASSWGRTGGADTQYF.

The chain is built from TRBV20-1 and TRBJ2-1; D might be TRBD1 (5 bases). The CDR3 runs 17 residues. Germline loops: CDR1 DFQATT, CDR2 SNEGSKA (reference sequence). The CDR3 loop reads CCARGTVLGSSYNEQFF. The CDR3 nucleotides read TGCTGCGCTAGGGGTACGGTGCTGGGCAGCTCCTACAATGAGCAGTTCTTC.

This clonotype was detected ten times or more. The chain carries TRBV20-1 and TRBJ1-1; tentatively, D is TRBD1 (5 bases). The CDR3 is 15 amino acids. Trimming cost V 2 bases and J 4 bases, with 17 bases left between them. Germline loops: CDR1 DFQATT, CDR2 SNEGSKA (reference sequence). In nucleotides, the CDR3 is TGCAGTGCTAGAAGGGGCCAGGGTAGTTTCACTGAAGCTTTCTTT. Amino acid sequence: CSARRGQGSFTEAFF.

This chain joins TRBV20-1 and TRBJ1-1; TRBD1 aligns across 9 bases. Trimming took 5 bases from V and 2 from J; bases not matched to a gene: 6. The CDR3 spans 14 residues. Germline V gives CDR1 DFQATT, CDR2 SNEGSKA (reference sequence). CDR3 amino acids: CSAGGQGPNTEAFF. In DNA, the CDR3 is TGCAGTGCTGGAGGACAGGGGCCAAACACTGAAGCTTTCTTT.